This T cell receptor beta chain originates from a study of blood T cell repertoires in COVID-19. In the study overall: The United States, Italy and Spain provided the acute and convalescent COVID-19 samples. Sample material is recorded as cDNA or gDNA derived from T cells, B-cell-depleted T cells, or PBMCs.

The CDR3 loop spans 12 amino acids. The germline CDR1 and CDR2 sequences are MNHEY and SVGAGI. Trimming stripped 5 bases from V and 6 bases from J, with 9 bases between. Per the study methods: Amplification with reference gene primers provided the estimates of nucleated cell counts. Produced via immunoSEQ multiplex PCR; TCRdb's table is partial and in-frame only. D and trimming come from the DNA, and the V and J calls and clone size come from that table. The table shows 250,000 to 350,000 clones, with around nine tenths occurring only once. Material: peripheral blood. The TCR sequence derives from a woman aged 60-75 years with acute or convalescent COVID-19. The chain recombines TRBV6-5 with TRBJ2-3; D remains ambiguous. CDR3 loop: CASSTNEDTQYF. CDR3 DNA: TGTGCCAGCAGTACTAATGAGGATACGCAGTATTTT.